This TCR beta chain was identified in a study of monozygotic twins with inflammatory bowel disease. Study results and caveats: Inverse Simpson values showed less TCRbeta diversity in IBD patients than in their healthy co-twins. For repertoire similarity, concordant twins did not differ from discordant twins, possibly because power was limited.

In regard to this clonotype: Its antigen remains unidentified.

Germline-derived CDR1 and CDR2 are SGHRS and YFSETQ. The CDR3 is made up of 16 amino acids. One entry per CDR3 protein, without DNA, is what TCRdb gives after re-calling the 5' RACE reads. The listing contains approximately 330,000 distinct CDR3 sequences. The chain carries TRBV5-1 and TRBJ2-3; TCRdb's D call, TRBD2, is unchecked because there is no DNA. The TCR was taken from a human donor with ulcerative colitis or Crohn's disease, or a healthy co-twin of an affected twin (not recorded which). Sequenced material: blood. This CDR3 is CASSLVPGLMTDTQYF.